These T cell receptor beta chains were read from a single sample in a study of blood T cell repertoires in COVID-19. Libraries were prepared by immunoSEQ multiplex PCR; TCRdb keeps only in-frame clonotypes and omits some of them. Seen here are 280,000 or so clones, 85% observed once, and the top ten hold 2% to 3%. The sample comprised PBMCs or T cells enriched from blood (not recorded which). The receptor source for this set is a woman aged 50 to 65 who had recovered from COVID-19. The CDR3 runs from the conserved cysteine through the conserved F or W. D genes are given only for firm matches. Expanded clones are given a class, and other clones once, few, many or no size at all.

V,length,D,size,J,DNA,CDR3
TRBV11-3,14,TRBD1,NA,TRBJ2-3,TGTGCCAGCAGCGGACAGGATGGCACAGATACGCAGTATTTT,CASSGQDGTDTQYF
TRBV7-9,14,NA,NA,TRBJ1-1,TGTGCCAGCAGCTCGGGGGGGACGAACACTGAAGCTTTCTTT,CASSSGGTNTEAFF
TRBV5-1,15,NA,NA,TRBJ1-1,TGCGCCAGCAGCCCCTCCGGAAGGGGAATGACTGAAGCTTTCTTT,CASSPSGRGMTEAFF
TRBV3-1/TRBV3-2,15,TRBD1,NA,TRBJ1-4,TGTGCCAGCAGCCAGGAAACAGGGGTCCACGAAAAACTGTTTTTT,CASSQETGVHEKLFF
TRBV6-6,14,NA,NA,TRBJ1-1,TGTGCCAGCGCCGTTAGTCCAGGGGACACTGAAGCTTTCTTT,CASAVSPGDTEAFF
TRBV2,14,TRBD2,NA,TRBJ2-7,TGTGCCAGCAGTGATGACGGGGGGTTCTACGAGCAGTACTTC,CASSDDGGFYEQYF
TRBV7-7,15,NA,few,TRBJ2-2,TGTGCCAGCAGCTTAGATTCTCGGGGGTCCGGGGAGCTGTTTTTT,CASSLDSRGSGELFF
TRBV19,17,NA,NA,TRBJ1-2,TGTGCCAGTAGTCCCTATAAAGGCAGGGGAACTAACTATGGCTACACCTTC,CASSPYKGRGTNYGYTF
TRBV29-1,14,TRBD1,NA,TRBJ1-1,TGCAGCGTTGAACGGAACAGGGGGCAGGGTGAAGCTTTCTTT,CSVERNRGQGEAFF
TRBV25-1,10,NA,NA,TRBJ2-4,TGTGCCCGGGAGAGTGACATTCAGTACTTC,CARESDIQYF
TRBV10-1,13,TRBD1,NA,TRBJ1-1,TGCGCCAGCAGAAGGACAGGGAACACTGAAGCTTTCTTT,CASRRTGNTEAFF
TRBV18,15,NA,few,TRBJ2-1,TGTGCCAGCTCACCTTGGGGAGAATCCTACAATGAGCAGTTCTTC,CASSPWGESYNEQFF
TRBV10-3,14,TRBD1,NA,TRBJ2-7,TGTGCCATCAGTAAAACAGGGGTCTCCTACGAGCAGTACTTC,CAISKTGVSYEQYF
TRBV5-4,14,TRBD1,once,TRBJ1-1,TGTGCCAGCAGCTTTCTGGGACAGGGGACTGAAGCTTTCTTT,CASSFLGQGTEAFF
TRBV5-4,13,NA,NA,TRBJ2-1,TGTGCCAGCAGGAACGAGCTACGGGGTGAGCAGTTCTTC,CASRNELRGEQFF
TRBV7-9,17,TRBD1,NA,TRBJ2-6,TGTGCCAGCAGCCTACAGGGGGACGGCTCTGGGGCCAACGTCCTGACTTTC,CASSLQGDGSGANVLTF
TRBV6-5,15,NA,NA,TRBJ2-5,TGTGCCAGCAGAAGGGGCGCGGCTGCCCAAGAGACCCAGTACTTC,CASRRGAAAQETQYF
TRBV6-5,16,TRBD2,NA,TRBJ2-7,TGTGCCAGCAGTTCCGGTAGCGGGAGGGCCCTCGACGAGCAGTACTTC,CASSSGSGRALDEQYF
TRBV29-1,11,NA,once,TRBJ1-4,TGCAGCGTTGTCGGTGATGAAAAACTGTTTTTT,CSVVGDEKLFF
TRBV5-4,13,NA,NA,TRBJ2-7,TGTGCCAGCAGCTTGCAGATGTCCTACGAGCAGTACTTC,CASSLQMSYEQYF
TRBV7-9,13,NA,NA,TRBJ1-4,TGTGCCAGCAGTGACAGTCCAGATGAAAAACTGTTTTTT,CASSDSPDEKLFF
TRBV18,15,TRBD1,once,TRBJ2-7,TGTGCCAGCTCACCCGGGACAGGGGGCGTGTACGAGCAGTACTTC,CASSPGTGGVYEQYF
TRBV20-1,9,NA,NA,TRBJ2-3,TGCAGTGTCGGTTATACGCAGTATTTT,CSVGYTQYF
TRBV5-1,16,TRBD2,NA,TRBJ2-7,TGCGCCAGCAGCTTGGCCAGGGCTAGCGGGAGGTACGAGCAGTACTTC,CASSLARASGRYEQYF
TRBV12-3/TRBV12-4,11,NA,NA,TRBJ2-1,TGTGCCAGCAGTTCCCGGAATGAGCAGTTCTTC,CASSSRNEQFF
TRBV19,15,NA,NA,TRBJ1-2,TGTGCCAGTAGTATAACTTCAGGACAGACCTATGGCTACACCTTC,CASSITSGQTYGYTF
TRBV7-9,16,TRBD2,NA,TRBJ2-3,TGTGCCAGCAGCTCGGGACTAGCGGGAATAACAGATACGCAGTATTTT,CASSSGLAGITDTQYF
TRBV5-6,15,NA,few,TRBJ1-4,TGTGCCAGCAGCTTCACACCTCCAACTAATGAAAAACTGTTTTTT,CASSFTPPTNEKLFF
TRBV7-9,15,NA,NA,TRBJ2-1,TGTGCCAGCAATCCGGGACAAAGCTCCTACAATGAGCAGTTCTTC,CASNPGQSSYNEQFF
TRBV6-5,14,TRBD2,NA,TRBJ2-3,TGTGCCAGCAGTAGCGGGGGGTTCACAGATACGCAGTATTTT,CASSSGGFTDTQYF
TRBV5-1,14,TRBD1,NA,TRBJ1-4,TGCGCCAGCAGCTCCGGACAGGGTAGTGAAAAACTGTTTTTT,CASSSGQGSEKLFF
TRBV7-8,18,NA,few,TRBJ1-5,TGTGCCAGCAGCTTTGGTATTTTAGTTGTTAATAGCAATCAGCCCCAGCATTTT,CASSFGILVVNSNQPQHF
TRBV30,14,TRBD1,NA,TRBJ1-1,TGTGCCTGGAGTAGGGGGACAGGGTCCACTGAAGCTTTCTTT,CAWSRGTGSTEAFF
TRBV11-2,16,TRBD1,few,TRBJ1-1,TGTGCCAGCAGCTTAGATTACCGACAGGGAAACACTGAAGCTTTCTTT,CASSLDYRQGNTEAFF
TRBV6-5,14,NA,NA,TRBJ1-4,TGTGCCAGCAGTCCCCAACAGACATTTGAAAAACTGTTTTTT,CASSPQQTFEKLFF
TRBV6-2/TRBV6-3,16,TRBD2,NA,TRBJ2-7,TGTGCCAGCAGTTACACTAGCGGGGGCTACTCCTACGAGCAGTACTTC,CASSYTSGGYSYEQYF
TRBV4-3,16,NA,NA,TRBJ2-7,TGCGCCAGCAGCCAAGGGCCAGCGGTGATCTCCTACGAGCAGTACTTC,CASSQGPAVISYEQYF
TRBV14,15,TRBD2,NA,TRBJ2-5,TGTGCCAGCAGCCACTACCGGGGGGGCCGAGAGACCCAGTACTTC,CASSHYRGGRETQYF
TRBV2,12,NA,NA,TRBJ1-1,TGTGCCAGCACCAAAACGGACACTGAAGCTTTCTTT,CASTKTDTEAFF
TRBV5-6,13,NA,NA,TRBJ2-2,TGTGCCAGCAGCTTTTACAGGGCCGGGGAGCTGTTTTTT,CASSFYRAGELFF
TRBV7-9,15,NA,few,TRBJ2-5,TGTGCCAGCAGTCAAGGCGGGACCGCACAAGAGACCCAGTACTTC,CASSQGGTAQETQYF
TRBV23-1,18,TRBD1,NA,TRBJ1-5,TGCGCCAGCAGTCGCAAATGGCGGGACAGGACAAAAGGTCAGCCCCAGCATTTT,CASSRKWRDRTKGQPQHF
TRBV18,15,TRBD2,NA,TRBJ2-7,TGTGCCAGCTCAGTCCTAGCGGGAGCGTCCTACGAGCAGTACTTC,CASSVLAGASYEQYF
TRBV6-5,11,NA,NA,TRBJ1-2,TGTGCCAGCGGTCAGGGGCATGGCTACACCTTC,CASGQGHGYTF
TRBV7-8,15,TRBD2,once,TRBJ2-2,TGTGCCAGCAGGGGACTAGCGGATAACACCGGGGAGCTGTTTTTT,CASRGLADNTGELFF
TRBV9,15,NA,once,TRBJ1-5,TGTGCCAGCAGCGTAGGCGGTTATAGCAATCAGCCCCAGCATTTT,CASSVGGYSNQPQHF
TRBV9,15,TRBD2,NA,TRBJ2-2,TGTGCCAGCAGCCTCACTAGCGGGGGGGCCGGGGAGCTGTTTTTT,CASSLTSGGAGELFF
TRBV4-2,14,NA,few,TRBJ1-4,TGTGCCAGCAGCCAGGGGACTGGAGGGGAAAAACTGTTTTTT,CASSQGTGGEKLFF
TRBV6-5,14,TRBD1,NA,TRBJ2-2,TGTGCCAGCAATCTGGACAGGGGCACCGGGGAGCTGTTTTTT,CASNLDRGTGELFF
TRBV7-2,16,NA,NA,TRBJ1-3,TGTGCCAGCAGCTTAGGGGGGGGTCAGTCTGGAAACACCATATATTTT,CASSLGGGQSGNTIYF
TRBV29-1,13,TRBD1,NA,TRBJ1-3,TGCAGCGTCATGACAGGGGGTAGGGACACCATATATTTT,CSVMTGGRDTIYF
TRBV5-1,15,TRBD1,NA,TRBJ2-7,TGCGCCAGCAGCTTGGGACAGGGATTCTCCTACGAGCAGTACTTC,CASSLGQGFSYEQYF
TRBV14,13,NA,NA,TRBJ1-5,TGTGCCAGCAGCCAAGGCCTATATCAGCCCCAGCATTTT,CASSQGLYQPQHF
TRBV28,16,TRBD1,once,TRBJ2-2,TGTGCCAGCAGTGACCCGAGACAGGGGTTCACCGGGGAGCTGTTTTTT,CASSDPRQGFTGELFF
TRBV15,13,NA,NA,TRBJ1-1,TGTGCCACCAGCCCCCGGAGGAACACTGAAGCTTTCTTT,CATSPRRNTEAFF
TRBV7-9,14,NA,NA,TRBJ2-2,TGTGCCGAGGCGGCAGGGGTGAACACCGGGGAGCTGTTTTTT,CAEAAGVNTGELFF
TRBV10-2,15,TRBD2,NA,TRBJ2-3,TGCGCCAGCAGTTTAGCGGGAGTGGTCGCAGATACGCAGTATTTT,CASSLAGVVADTQYF
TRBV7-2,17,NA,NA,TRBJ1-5,TGTGCCAGCAGCTTAGCGGGGCAGACTTATAGCAATCAGCCCCAGCATTTT,CASSLAGQTYSNQPQHF